This entry lists 30 T cell receptor beta chains sequenced from one sample in a study of T cell clonality in common variable immunodeficiency. Findings of the study overall: Fewer deletions and N-nucleotide insertions were reportedly seen in common variable immunodeficiency TCR beta sequences.

This table comes from immunoSEQ multiplex PCR, and its TCRdb copy is limited to in-frame clones, with some not included. The record shows over 20,000 clones for this sample, with no singletons present. Their antigens are not known. Input material: peripheral blood mononuclear cells. These receptors all come from a human donor with common variable immunodeficiency.

This clone was seen repeatedly, ten times or more. The sequence runs out 3 residues before the end of the CDR3; the remainder is reconstructed from the germline J gene. The V call is TRBV5-6, the J call TRBJ2-5; D perhaps matches TRBD2 (6 bases). The germline gives CDR1 SGHDT, CDR2 YYEEEE. V dropped 5 bases and J dropped 5 bases, with 16 bases sitting between them. The CDR3 sequence is 14 residues long. CDR3 bases read: TGTGCCAGCAGATCGGGACTCACCGGGGAGACC. Its protein is CASRSGLTGET. The complete CDR3 protein is CASRSGLTGETQYF.

This clone was observed many times. The CDR3 is cut off 3 residues early in the read; its end comes from the germline J gene. The chain recombines TRBV30 with TRBJ1-5, with 7 nucleotides matching TRBD1. The CDR3 has 12 amino acids. J gave up 4 bases and V 5 bases, and 2 bases lay outside the gene matches. Germline CDR1 and CDR2: GTSNPN and SVGIG (reference sequence). This CDR3 is CAWDRANQPQHF. CDR3 bases read: TGTGCCTGGGACAGGGCAAATCAGCCC.

This clone was recorded many times. The read comes to an end 3 residues before the CDR3 does, leaving the germline J gene to fill in the end. This chain uses TRBV20-1 with TRBJ1-1, with 11 bases aligning to TRBD1. Germline V gives CDR1 DFQATT, CDR2 SNEGSKA (reference sequence). The CDR3 runs 18 residues. V lost 5 bases and J lost 1; bases outside the gene matches: 15. CDR3 DNA, as far as it was read: TGCAGTGCTGGCCGTCCCGGGACAGGGGGTATGTGGAACACTGAA. Translated: CSAGRPGTGGMWNTE. The CDR3 as a whole reads CSAGRPGTGGMWNTEAFF.

There are many counts of this clone. The CDR3 end lies 3 residues beyond the end of the read and is filled in from the germline J gene. The J gene is TRBJ2-2, the V gene TRBV5-4, with a tentative D call TRBD1 (6 bases). This CDR3 spans 16 amino acids. V was trimmed by 0 bases and J by 2 bases, leaving 11 bases between them. Looked up from germline, CDR1 is SGHNT and CDR2 is YYREEE (reference sequence). Here the CDR3 reads CASSLGGGQNTGELFF. Incomplete CDR3 DNA: TGTGCCAGCAGCTTGGGTGGGGGCCAAAACACCGGGGAG.

In its sample, this clone ranks as medium-sized. CDR3: CASSWDRGEQYF. Partial CDR3 DNA: TGTGCCAGCAGCTGGGACAGGGGCGAG. The chain uses TRBV7-2 and TRBJ2-7, with 10 nucleotides matching TRBD1. The read terminates 3 residues before the CDR3 end, so the remaining end is supplied by the germline J gene. The germline gives CDR1 SGHTA, CDR2 FQGNSA. After removal of 4 bases from V and 6 bases from J, the junction contained 0 bases not matched to a gene. The CDR3 has 12 amino acids.

This clone was picked up a small number of times. Read coverage stops 3 residues before the CDR3 terminus; the germline J gene supplies the remainder. The J gene is TRBJ2-7, the V gene TRBV19; TRBD2 matches 8 bases. The V gene's germline CDR1 is LNHDA and CDR2 SQIVND (reference sequence). J lost 6 bases, V lost 9 bases, and 10 bases had no gene match. The CDR3 runs 13 residues. The CDR3 loop is CARGRGARSEQYF. CDR3 DNA, as far as it was read: TGTGCCAGGGGGCGGGGGGCCCGGTCCGAG.

This clone was seen repeatedly, ten times or more. This CDR3 reads CATSTETSSNEQFF. Partial CDR3 DNA: TGTGCCACCAGCACCGAGACTAGCTCCAATGAG. V gene TRBV15 combines with J gene TRBJ2-1, with 7 bases that match TRBD2. The CDR3 end falls 3 residues outside the read, so it is completed with the germline J gene. The CDR3 runs 14 residues. Germline V gene sequence: CDR1 LNHNV, CDR2 YYDKDF (reference sequence). Unmatched junction bases numbered 6, after V lost 4 bases and J lost 6 bases.

There are many counts of this clone. The missing CDR3 end, 3 residues past where the read stops, is filled in from the germline J gene. The rearrangement joins TRBV20-1 to TRBJ2-3; D is unclear. Germline CDR1 DFQATT, CDR2 SNEGSKA (reference sequence). The CDR3 runs 14 residues. V lost 1 base and J lost 0, with 8 bases in between. CDR3 DNA (partial): TGCAGTGCTAGAGTTAATCCTAGCACAGATACG. Its protein is CSARVNPSTDT. The complete CDR3 protein is CSARVNPSTDTQYF.

This clone has at least ten counts. The read falls 3 residues short of the CDR3 end, and the missing part is taken from the germline J gene. The gene calls are TRBV20-1 and TRBJ2-2; D gene unclear. Germline-derived CDR1 and CDR2 are DFQATT and SNEGSKA (reference sequence). With 5 bases removed from V and 1 base from J, the gap between germline ends came to 11 bases. The CDR3 runs 14 residues. CDR3 in amino acids: CSAQTTLNTGELFF. Partial CDR3 DNA: TGCAGTGCTCAGACGACACTGAACACCGGGGAG.

Ten or more counts support this clone. The CDR3 is cut off 3 residues early in the read; its end comes from the germline J gene. The J gene is TRBJ1-1, the V gene TRBV27; 8 bases map to TRBD1. Germline CDR1 is MNHEY and CDR2 is SMNVEV (reference sequence). V shed 9 bases and J 1 base; nucleotides not matched to a gene: 7. This CDR3 is 14 amino acids long. CDR3 DNA (partial): TGTGCCAGTAGAGACAGGGGTACGAACACTGAA. Its protein product is CASRDRGTNTE. The full CDR3 reads CASRDRGTNTEAFF.

This clone was counted at least ten times. Sequencing ends 3 residues short of the CDR3 end; the germline J gene provides the rest. The chain links TRBV5-1 to TRBJ1-1; no firm D call. CDR1 is SGHRS and CDR2 is YFSETQ in the germline V gene. The V end was cut by 2 bases, the J end by 0 bases, with 11 bases between. The CDR3 runs 15 residues. The CDR3 sequence is CASSLQGSMNTEAFF. Incomplete CDR3 DNA: TGCGCCAGCAGCTTACAAGGGTCTATGAACACTGAA.

This clone showed up just a few times. The read terminates 3 residues before the CDR3 end, so the remaining end is supplied by the germline J gene. The chain joins TRBV5-1 to TRBJ2-3, with 7 bases matching TRBD1. CDR3 length equals 16 residues. The ends lost 2 bases at V and 6 bases at J; junction bases unmatched: 12. CDR1 is SGHRS and CDR2 is YFSETQ in the germline V gene. CDR3 residues: CASSLQGLGGTDTQYF. The covered CDR3 bases are TGCGCCAGCAGCTTACAGGGGTTAGGGGGTACGGATACG.

This clone was counted between two and nine times. The CDR3 goes on 3 residues after the read ends, and that part is filled in from the germline J gene. The chain joins TRBV29-1 to TRBJ1-2, with D perhaps matching TRBD1 (5 bases). Germline assignment: CDR1 SQVTM and CDR2 ANQGSEA. V gave up 3 bases and J gave up 3 bases, with 5 bases separating them. The CDR3 is 11 residues long. Incomplete CDR3 DNA: TGCAGCGTTGAGACAGACTATGGC. The encoded protein is CSVETDYG. The full CDR3 sequence reads CSVETDYGYTF.

There are many counts of this clone. The read falls 3 residues short of the CDR3 end, and the missing part is taken from the germline J gene. The chain couples TRBV7-2 to TRBJ2-1; 7 nucleotides line up with TRBD2. The germline CDR1 and CDR2 sequences are SGHTA and FQGNSA. CDR3 length equals 15 residues. The trim removed 5 bases at V and 0 bases at J, leaving 4 bases unmatched. The covered CDR3 bases are TGTGCCAGCAGCACTAGCGTTGGCTCCTACAATGAG. It specifies CASSTSVGSYNE. The entire CDR3 protein is CASSTSVGSYNEQFF.

This clone occurred many times. The sequence runs out 3 residues before the end of the CDR3; the remainder is reconstructed from the germline J gene. The chain couples TRBV20-1 to TRBJ2-7; 7 bases are a match to TRBD1. Trimming took 3 bases from V and 2 from J; bases not matched to a gene: 4. Germline CDR1 and CDR2: DFQATT and SNEGSKA (reference sequence). This CDR3 contains 13 residues. The chain's CDR3 is CSASRGQPYEQYF. The CDR3 DNA, read in part, is TGCAGTGCTAGTAGGGGACAGCCCTACGAG.

This clone was seen repeatedly, ten times or more. Read sequence stops 3 residues before the CDR3 end, and the germline J gene provides the missing end. The V gene is TRBV7-2, the J gene TRBJ1-1; D is possibly TRBD1 (6 bases). With 3 bases removed from V and 0 bases from J, the gap between germline ends came to 11 bases. This CDR3 is built from 15 residues. Germline V gene lookup returns CDR1 SGHTA and CDR2 FQGNSA. Partial CDR3 DNA: TGTGCCAGCAGCTTTGGGGGGGCGGTGAACACTGAA. This translates into CASSFGGAVNTE. The CDR3 in full is CASSFGGAVNTEAFF.

At least ten counts were recorded for this clone. The sequence runs out 3 residues before the end of the CDR3; the remainder is reconstructed from the germline J gene. The rearrangement links TRBV19 to TRBJ2-1; 7 bases match TRBD1. After removal of 10 bases from V and 0 bases from J, the junction contained 6 bases not matched to a gene. The CDR3 is made up of 14 amino acids. Germline CDR1 reads LNHDA; CDR2 reads SQIVND (reference sequence). The DNA read from the CDR3 is TGTGCCACTCGATACAGGGGCTCCTACAATGAG. It encodes CATRYRGSYNE. The whole CDR3 sequence is CATRYRGSYNEQFF.

Remarks on this clone: The CDR3 goes on 3 residues after the read ends, and that part is filled in from the germline J gene. The genes are TRBV7-2 and TRBJ1-1; possibly TRBD1 for D (6 bases). The CDR3 is 15 amino acids. In germline, CDR1 is SGHTA, CDR2 FQGNSA. V dropped 0 bases and J dropped 5 bases, with 13 bases sitting between them. CDR3 amino acids: CASSLAGGAQTEAFF. CDR3 DNA, as far as it was read: TGTGCCAGCAGCTTAGCGGGGGGGGCGCAAACTGAA.

This clone came up many times. The read ends 3 residues early relative to the CDR3; the germline J gene fills the gap. The rearrangement joins TRBV14 to TRBJ2-3, with a weak D call TRBD2 (6 bases). V was pared by 5 bases and J by 6 bases, with 24 bases between. The CDR3 sequence is 17 residues long. Germline CDR1 reads SGHDN; CDR2 reads FVKESK. CDR3 DNA, as far as it was read: TGTGCCAGCAGCGCAGTCCGGGACTGGATTTTTAGGGATACG. It encodes CASSAVRDWIFRDT. The complete CDR3 sequence is CASSAVRDWIFRDTQYF.

This clone was seen at least ten times. The part of the CDR3 DNA that was read is TGTGCCAGTAGTATCCTCGGCGGGGGGATGACCGGGGAG. This gives the protein CASSILGGGMTGE. The entire CDR3 protein is CASSILGGGMTGELFF. This rearrangement joins TRBV19 to TRBJ2-2, with 8 bases fitting TRBD2. The read ends 3 residues before the CDR3 terminus; that terminus is restored from the germline J gene. The CDR3 is made up of 16 amino acids. Germline V gives CDR1 LNHDA, CDR2 SQIVND (reference sequence). V trimming: 3 bases; J trimming: 5 bases; junction bases outside the gene matches: 8.

This clone has at least ten counts. With the read ending 3 residues before the CDR3 end, the germline J gene is used to fill in that end. This chain links TRBV7-3 with TRBJ2-6, with D maybe TRBD1 (5 bases). This CDR3 contains 15 residues. The germline V gene has CDR1 SGHTA and CDR2 FQGTGA. The V gene lost 2 bases and the J gene lost 4 bases, with 9 bases spanning the gap. CDR3 residues: CASSLVGLGANVLTF. The sequenced CDR3 bases are TGTGCCAGCAGCTTAGTGGGGCTCGGGGCCAACGTC.

This clone was seen at least ten times. Read coverage stops 3 residues before the CDR3 terminus; the germline J gene supplies the remainder. This chain uses TRBV27 with TRBJ2-1; 10 bases map to TRBD2. Germline V gene lookup returns CDR1 MNHEY and CDR2 SMNVEV (reference sequence). This CDR3 spans 15 amino acids. V lost 3 bases, J lost 4 bases, and 3 bases stayed unmatched. Partial CDR3 DNA: TGTGCCAGCAGTTTCAGCGGGGGGGCTTACAATGAG. This gives the protein CASSFSGGAYNE. The CDR3 in full is CASSFSGGAYNEQFF.

This clone was counted many times. Coverage ceases 3 residues before the CDR3 finishes, and the germline J gene fills in the end. The V gene is TRBV2, the J gene TRBJ2-5; TRBD1 might be the D (5 bases). The CDR3 contains 15 residues. Germline V gene lookup returns CDR1 SNHLY and CDR2 FYNNEI. Trimming cost V 1 base and J 3 bases, with 12 bases left between them. The chain's CDR3 is CASSEVRADKETQYF. Incomplete CDR3 DNA: TGTGCCAGCAGTGAAGTCCGGGCGGACAAAGAGACC.

At least ten counts were recorded for this clone. From the germline J gene comes the end of the CDR3, since the read stops 3 residues before it. The V gene is TRBV20-1, the J gene TRBJ2-7, with 8 bases aligning to TRBD1. The CDR3 loop spans 15 amino acids. J lost 2 bases, V lost 6 bases, and 12 bases had no gene match. The V gene's germline CDR1 is DFQATT and CDR2 SNEGSKA (reference sequence). CDR3 region: CSASGKAGGPYEQYF. The sequenced CDR3 bases are TGCAGTGCAAGCGGAAAGGCAGGGGGCCCCTACGAG.

This clone has ten or more counts. The CDR3 sequence: CASSLRNVEGGNEQFF. The DNA read from the CDR3 is TGTGCCAGCAGTTTGAGGAATGTTGAGGGGGGGAATGAG. The rearrangement links TRBV6-2 or TRBV6-3 to TRBJ2-1; possibly TRBD2 for D (7 bases). The CDR3 is cut off 3 residues early in the read; its end comes from the germline J gene. Germline V gene sequence: CDR1 MNHEY, CDR2 SVGEGT. The CDR3 length is 16 residues. Trimming pared 4 bases from V and 7 bases from J, leaving 20 bases between.

Points on this clone: A much more abundant neighbour one base away suggests this may be a read error. The CDR3 goes on 3 residues after the read ends, and that part is filled in from the germline J gene. This rearrangement joins TRBV7-9 to TRBJ2-3; no firm D call. The CDR3 has 15 residues. Germline assignment: CDR1 SEHNR and CDR2 FQNEAQ (reference sequence). The V and J ends lost 0 bases and 6 bases respectively, with 13 bases between them. CDR3 DNA, as far as it was read: TGTGCCAGCAGCTTAGCTGGCAGCGTCTGGGATACG. Its protein is CASSLAGSVWDT. The complete CDR3 sequence is CASSLAGSVWDTQYF.

The table lists this clone with many counts. The read stops 3 residues short of the end of the CDR3; the missing end is completed from the germline J gene. The gene calls are TRBV11-2 and TRBJ1-6; D gene unclear. Germline CDR1 SGHAT, CDR2 FQNNGV. CDR3 size: 12 residues. The CDR3 region is CASSLEQSTLHF. The CDR3 DNA, read in part, is TGTGCCAGCAGCTTAGAACAGAGCACC.

The sample holds many counts of this clone. The DNA ends 3 residues before the CDR3 does, and the rest of the CDR3 is filled in from the germline J gene. The rearrangement uses TRBV6-2 or TRBV6-3 and TRBJ1-1; TRBD1 is a possible D gene (6 bases). CDR1 is MNHEY and CDR2 is SVGEGT in the germline V gene. Trimming took off 6 bases at V and 1 base at J, with 15 bases between the two ends. The CDR3 is 15 residues long. The chain's CDR3 is CASRPTTGQNTEAFF. Incomplete CDR3 DNA: TGTGCCAGCAGACCTACTACAGGGCAGAACACTGAA.

This clone has at least ten counts. The read gets to within 3 residues of the CDR3 end, and the germline J gene fills in the rest. The chain links TRBV30 to TRBJ2-7, with D perhaps matching TRBD1 (6 bases). The V gene lost 3 bases and the J gene lost 6 bases, with 15 bases spanning the gap. CDR1 is GTSNPN, CDR2 SVGIG, per germline (reference sequence). The CDR3 consists of 13 residues. The sequenced CDR3 bases are TGTGCCTGGAGGATTACAGGGAGAACCGAG. Its protein is CAWRITGRTE. The complete CDR3 protein is CAWRITGRTEQYF.

With respect to this clone: The missing CDR3 end, 3 residues past where the read stops, is filled in from the germline J gene. This chain joins TRBV10-2 and TRBJ2-3; 7 nucleotides match TRBD1. Germline trimming cut 8 bases from V and 2 bases from J; bases unmatched to any gene: 7. The V gene's germline CDR1 is WSHSY and CDR2 SAAADI. The CDR3 runs 14 residues. The CDR3: CASARDSVTDTQYF. Incomplete CDR3 DNA: TGCGCCAGCGCCCGGGACAGCGTCACAGATACG.